A single sample gave rise to the 32 T cell receptor beta chains below, sequenced in a study of blood T cell repertoires in COVID-19. TCRdb keeps only in-frame clones here, not all; method: immunoSEQ multiplex PCR. The repertoire holds around 450,000 clones, 75% to 90% seen once, with about 0.75% in the top ten. Sequenced input: PBMCs or T cells enriched from blood (not recorded which). All receptors derive from a woman aged 18-29 years who had recovered from COVID-19.

The CDR3 protein is CASSPPGDRGKPIYF. The DNA of the CDR3 is TGTGCCAGCAGCCCCCCGGGGGACAGGGGGAAGCCGATATATTTT. The rearrangement links TRBV7-9 to TRBJ1-3, with 11 nucleotides matching TRBD1. The ends lost 5 bases at V and 13 bases at J; junction bases unmatched: 13. This CDR3 has 15 amino acids. CDR1 SEHNR and CDR2 FQNEAQ come from the germline V gene (reference sequence).

The genes are TRBV7-9 and TRBJ1-2; possible D gene TRBD1, 5 bases. Germline V gives CDR1 SEHNR, CDR2 FQNEAQ (reference sequence). Trimming left V 7 bases short and J 4 bases short, with 13 bases between. The CDR3 spans 13 residues. The CDR3 nucleotides read TGTGCCAGCATACGGGGGAACGCCTATGGCTACACCTTC. It codes for CASIRGNAYGYTF. The full variable domain, rest sourced from reference TRBV7-9 and TRBJ1-2, is DTGVSQNPRHKITKRGQNVTFRCDPISEHNRLYWYRQTLGQGPEFLTYFQNEAQLEKSRLLSDRFSAERPKGSFSTLEIQRTEQGDSAMYLCASIRGNAYGYTFGSGTRLTVV.

The chain uses TRBV13 and TRBJ1-1; tentative D call: TRBD1 (6 bases). The germline V gene encodes CDR1 PRHDT and CDR2 FYEKMQ (reference sequence). The CDR3 length is 14 residues. Trimming pared 5 bases from V and 5 bases from J, leaving 15 bases between. DNA of the CDR3: TGTGCCAGCAGCCTATACCAACAGGGAACTGAAGCTTTCTTT. This encodes CASSLYQQGTEAFF. The full variable domain, rest sourced from reference TRBV13 and TRBJ1-1, is AAGVIQSPRHLIKEKRETATLKCYPIPRHDTVYWYQQGPGQDPQFLISFYEKMQSDKGSIPDRFSAQQFSDYHSELNMSSLELGDSALYFCASSLYQQGTEAFFGQGTRLTVV.

This chain connects TRBV5-1 to TRBJ1-4; D is unresolved. The germline CDR1 and CDR2 sequences are SGHRS and YFSETQ. V lost 4 bases, J lost 5 bases, and 12 bases lay in between. The CDR3 has 14 amino acids. As DNA, the CDR3 is TGCGCCAGCAGCGGCGGGGTTGTAAATGAAAAACTGTTTTTT. Residues: CASSGGVVNEKLFF.

In DNA, the CDR3 is TGTGCCACCCGAACGGGCGGGGGGCGAGAGACCCAGTACTTC. This sequence encodes CATRTGGGRETQYF. The rearrangement joins TRBV19 to TRBJ2-5; TRBD2 matches at 8 bases. The junction had 11 bases not matched to a gene; V was cut back by 10 bases and J by 4 bases. CDR1 LNHDA and CDR2 SQIVND come from the germline V gene (reference sequence). This CDR3 region has 14 residues.

The V and J genes are TRBV12-3 or TRBV12-4 and TRBJ2-7, with D maybe TRBD1 (6 bases). The CDR3 has 13 residues. V lost 4 bases, J lost 1 base, and 8 bases lay in between. CDR3 sequence reads: CASSSGVSYEQYF. The CDR3 DNA reads as TGTGCCAGCAGTTCAGGGGTTTCCTACGAGCAGTACTTC.

This clone is a singleton in its sample. The chain couples TRBV9 to TRBJ1-1; D unresolved. CDR1 is SGDLS and CDR2 is YYNGEE in the germline V gene. CDR3 length: 9 amino acids. The V end lost 7 bases, the J end lost 10 bases, and 8 bases lay between the germline ends. CDR3 nucleotides: TGTGCCAGCCGGAGCGGAGCTTTCTTT. Translating it yields CASRSGAFF.

The V and J genes are TRBV5-1 and TRBJ2-7, with D uncertain. Germline values: CDR1 SGHRS, CDR2 YFSETQ. This CDR3 contains 14 residues. Trimming pared 2 bases from V and 4 bases from J, leaving 13 bases between. The CDR3 protein is CASSLDPATYEQYF. The CDR3 DNA reads as TGCGCCAGCAGCTTAGACCCCGCGACTTACGAGCAGTACTTC.

This rearrangement joins TRBV14 to TRBJ1-2; D is perhaps TRBD1 (6 bases). From germline, CDR1 is SGHDN and CDR2 FVKESK. Deletions cut 0 bases from V and 7 bases from J, with 21 bases between. There are 17 residues in the CDR3. The CDR3 nucleotides are TGTGCCAGCAGCCAAGATCTGGCGGCAGGGACAATGGGTGGCTACACCTTC. Translation: CASSQDLAAGTMGGYTF.

V usage is TRBV5-1 and J usage is TRBJ1-1; 8 nucleotides agree with TRBD1. In germline, CDR1 is SGHRS, CDR2 YFSETQ. This CDR3 spans 17 amino acids. The V gene end was trimmed by 3 bases and the J gene end by 0 bases; junction bases not matched to a gene: 10. CDR3 sequence reads: CASSYHTGGGVNTEAFF. The CDR3 DNA follows: TGCGCCAGCAGCTACCACACAGGGGGAGGGGTGAACACTGAAGCTTTCTTT.

J is TRBJ1-5 and V is TRBV12-3 or TRBV12-4; D call uncertain. The CDR3 is 12 amino acids. Trimming pared 3 bases from V and 6 bases from J, leaving 6 bases between. The CDR3 here is CASSLSVQPQHF. For the CDR3, the DNA is TGTGCCAGCAGTTTGTCGGTTCAGCCCCAGCATTTT.

To note about this clone: This sample also contains other DNA sequences that code for the same CDR3. The chain carries TRBV6-5 and TRBJ1-1; D perhaps matches TRBD1 (5 bases). Between the trimmed V and J ends, which lost 0 bases and 0 bases, there was a span of 8 bases. The CDR3 runs to 15 residues. CDR1 MNHEY and CDR2 SVGAGI come from the germline V gene. The CDR3 DNA follows: TGTGCCAGCAGTTACTCGCGGGGGTTGAACACTGAAGCTTTCTTT. Amino acid sequence: CASSYSRGLNTEAFF.

Concerning this clone itself: The sample contains more than one DNA sequence encoding this CDR3. V is TRBV6-5 and J is TRBJ1-3, with a weak D call TRBD1 (5 bases). There are 14 residues in the CDR3. Per germline, CDR1 MNHEY and CDR2 SVGAGI. The ends were cut back, 6 bases at V and 0 bases at J, with 9 bases in the middle. CDR3 residues: CASRGGISGNTIYF. The CDR3 DNA is TGTGCCAGCAGGGGGGGAATCTCTGGAAACACCATATATTTT.

The chain joins TRBV7-2 to TRBJ1-6; a possible D gene is TRBD1 (6 bases). CDR3 length: 14 residues. From germline, CDR1 is SGHTA and CDR2 FQGNSA. V lost 2 bases, J lost 7 bases, and 9 bases lay in between. The CDR3 protein is CASSLRTANSPLHF. The CDR3 DNA reads TGTGCCAGCAGCTTAAGGACAGCAAATTCACCCCTCCACTTT.

This clone appeared once. The chain has TRBV11-2 and TRBJ2-1; perhaps TRBD1 as D (6 bases). The V gene's germline CDR1 is SGHAT and CDR2 FQNNGV. The CDR3 length is 13 residues. Trimming took off 6 bases at V and 6 bases at J, with 12 bases between the two ends. The CDR3 reads CASSRTGSNEQFF. The CDR3 DNA reads TGTGCCAGCAGTCGAACAGGGAGCAATGAGCAGTTCTTC.

J is TRBJ1-1 and V is TRBV2, with a tentative D call TRBD1 (5 bases). The CDR3 consists of 13 residues. CDR1 SNHLY and CDR2 FYNNEI come from the germline V gene. V was shortened by 7 bases and J by 2 bases, with 11 bases between the two germline ends. The CDR3 here is CASKGRVNTEAFF. The CDR3 nucleotides are TGTGCCAGCAAGGGCAGGGTTAACACTGAAGCTTTCTTT.

This clone was observed once. The V call is TRBV7-9, the J call TRBJ1-2; a possible D gene is TRBD1 (5 bases). V was trimmed by 5 bases and J by 6 bases, leaving 16 bases between them. The length of the CDR3 is 14 residues. Looked up from germline, CDR1 is SEHNR and CDR2 is FQNEAQ (reference sequence). The CDR3 DNA reads as TGTGCCAGCAGCCCTCCTGGCGGGGGACATGGCTACACCTTC. Protein sequence: CASSPPGGGHGYTF.

The J gene is TRBJ2-3, the V gene TRBV7-2, with TRBD2 as a possible D gene (5 bases). The CDR3 consists of 15 residues. Germline CDR1 reads SGHTA; CDR2 reads FQGNSA. V was clipped by 1 base and J by 4 bases, with 12 bases between them. CDR3 residues: CASSLVGNGADTQYF. CDR3 coding DNA: TGTGCCAGCAGCTTAGTCGGGAATGGGGCAGATACGCAGTATTTT.

This sequence joins TRBV2 and TRBJ1-5; D is undetermined. Deletions cut 8 bases from V and 0 bases from J, with 11 bases between. Germline V CDR1 and CDR2: SNHLY, FYNNEI. There are 14 residues in the CDR3. The CDR3 loop reads CASSVSYSNQPQHF. CDR3 bases: TGTGCCAGCTCGGTCTCCTATAGCAATCAGCCCCAGCATTTT.

The genes are TRBV30 and TRBJ2-2; D possibly corresponds to TRBD2 (6 bases). This CDR3 has 14 amino acids. V dropped 4 bases and J dropped 0 bases, with 9 bases sitting between them. Germline V gene data show CDR1 as GTSNPN and CDR2 as SVGIG (reference sequence). The CDR3 bases are TGTGCCTGGAAGGCGGGGCCGAACACCGGGGAGCTGTTTTTT. It codes for CAWKAGPNTGELFF.

The chain is built from TRBV5-4 and TRBJ2-1, with 12 bases that match TRBD1. Germline V gene data show CDR1 as SGHNT and CDR2 as YYREEE (reference sequence). This CDR3 comprises 16 residues. The trim removed 6 bases at V and 7 bases at J, leaving 11 bases unmatched. CDR3 amino acids: CASTLPGDRGLNEQFF. Written as DNA, the CDR3 is TGTGCCAGCACCCTCCCGGGGGACAGGGGGCTAAATGAGCAGTTCTTC.

The chain couples TRBV2 to TRBJ2-2; 7 nucleotides line up with TRBD1. V was pared by 8 bases and J by 4 bases, with 10 bases of the junction left unmatched. The germline V gene has CDR1 SNHLY and CDR2 FYNNEI. The CDR3 loop spans 15 amino acids. CDR3 residues: CASQHDRVSTGELFF. In DNA, the CDR3 is TGTGCCAGCCAACACGACAGGGTATCCACCGGGGAGCTGTTTTTT.

This chain links TRBV18 with TRBJ2-2; TRBD1 matches 9 bases. Germline-derived CDR1 and CDR2 are KGHSH and LQKENI. Trimming at V came to 7 bases and at J to 0 bases, leaving 6 bases not matched to a gene. The CDR3 totals 16 residues. This CDR3 is CASFFGTGPNTGELFF. CDR3 nucleotides: TGTGCCAGCTTTTTTGGGACAGGGCCGAACACCGGGGAGCTGTTTTTT.

The V gene is TRBV18, the J gene TRBJ2-1; 8 nucleotides line up with TRBD1. The CDR3 runs 15 residues. The V gene's germline CDR1 is KGHSH and CDR2 LQKENI. With V trimmed by 0 bases and J by 9 bases, 7 bases remained unmatched. Written as DNA, the CDR3 is TGTGCCAGCTCACCACCGAGCAGGGGGCGGGGTGAGCAGTTCTTC. Translated: CASSPPSRGRGEQFF.

The CDR3 spells CASSIRPPPGGEFRNSPLHF. CDR3 DNA: TGTGCCAGCAGCATTCGCCCTCCCCCTGGAGGGGAGTTTAGGAATTCACCCCTCCACTTT. This sequence joins TRBV21-1 and TRBJ1-6. TRBV21-1 is labeled a pseudogene. The CDR3 has 20 residues.

This clone was recorded only once. The chain employs TRBV27 and TRBJ1-2; no definite D call. The CDR3 contains 13 residues. The germline V gene has CDR1 MNHEY and CDR2 SMNVEV (reference sequence). Trimming removed 5 bases from V and 5 bases from J, with 12 bases in between. The DNA for the CDR3 is TGTGCCAGCAGTCGCAGTACACTATATGGCTACACCTTC. As protein: CASSRSTLYGYTF.

J is TRBJ1-4 and V is TRBV29-1; weak D call: TRBD1 (5 bases). The V end lost 2 bases, the J end lost 16 bases, and 14 bases lay between the germline ends. The germline V gene encodes CDR1 SQVTM and CDR2 ANQGSEA. This CDR3 is 11 amino acids long. CDR3 in amino acids: CSVETGEKTFF. The CDR3 nucleotides read TGCAGCGTTGAAACGGGGGAGAAGACGTTTTTT.

The chain employs TRBV19 and TRBJ2-1; perhaps TRBD1 as D (6 bases). This CDR3 has 14 residues. Germline lookup yields CDR1 LNHDA and CDR2 SQIVND (reference sequence). The V gene lost 10 bases and the J gene lost 0 bases, with 13 bases spanning the gap. The CDR3 coding sequence is TGTGCCACCTCCAGGGGCCTCTCCTACAATGAGCAGTTCTTC. It is translated as CATSRGLSYNEQFF.

The V call is TRBV9, the J call TRBJ2-2; tentatively, D is TRBD2 (6 bases). CDR3 length: 16 residues. Germline values: CDR1 SGDLS, CDR2 YYNGEE. The V end lost 5 bases, the J end lost 4 bases, and 18 bases lay between the germline ends. CDR3 protein: CASSPRGGRFTGELFF. The CDR3 region has the DNA TGTGCCAGCAGTCCTCGTGGAGGGCGTTTCACCGGGGAGCTGTTTTTT.

The chain combines TRBV10-3 with TRBJ1-2; D perhaps matches TRBD1 (6 bases). Germline V gene sequence: CDR1 ENHRY, CDR2 SYGVKD. This CDR3 comprises 13 residues. The ends were cut back, 4 bases at V and 2 bases at J, with 8 bases in the middle. This CDR3 is CAISVGQNYGYTF. For the CDR3, the DNA is TGTGCCATCAGTGTAGGACAGAACTATGGCTACACCTTC.

V usage is TRBV10-3 and J usage is TRBJ1-2; D unresolved. The length of the CDR3 is 16 residues. Germline CDR1 reads ENHRY; CDR2 reads SYGVKD. Trimming left V 0 bases short and J 1 base short, with 12 bases between. Here the CDR3 reads CAISESISVLNYGYTF. The CDR3 DNA reads TGTGCCATCAGTGAGTCGATCTCCGTACTTAACTATGGCTACACCTTC.

The chain recombines TRBV16 with TRBJ1-2; D is uncertain. V lost 0 bases, J lost 3 bases, and 8 bases lay in between. There are 14 residues in the CDR3. The germline CDR1 and CDR2 sequences are KGHSY and FQNENV. The CDR3 DNA sequence: TGTGCCAGCAGCCAATCGGCGGGTGACTATGGCTACACCTTC. Its protein product is CASSQSAGDYGYTF.